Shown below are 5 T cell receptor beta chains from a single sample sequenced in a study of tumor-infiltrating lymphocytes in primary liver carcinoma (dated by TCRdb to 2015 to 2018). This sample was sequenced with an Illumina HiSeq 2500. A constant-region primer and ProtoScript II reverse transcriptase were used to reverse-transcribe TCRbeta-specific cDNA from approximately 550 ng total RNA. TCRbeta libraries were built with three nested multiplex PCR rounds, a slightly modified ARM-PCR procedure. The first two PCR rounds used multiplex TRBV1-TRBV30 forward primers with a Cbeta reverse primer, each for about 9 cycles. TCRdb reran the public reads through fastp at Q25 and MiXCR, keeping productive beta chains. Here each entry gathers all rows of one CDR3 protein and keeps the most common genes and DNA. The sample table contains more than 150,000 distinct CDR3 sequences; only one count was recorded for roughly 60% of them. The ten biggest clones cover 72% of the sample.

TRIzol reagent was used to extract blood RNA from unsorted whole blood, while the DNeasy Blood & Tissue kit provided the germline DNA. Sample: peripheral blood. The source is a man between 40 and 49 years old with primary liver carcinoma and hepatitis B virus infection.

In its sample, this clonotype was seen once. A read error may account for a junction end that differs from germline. The CDR3 sequence: CSVAGDGEKLFF. The CDR3 DNA reads as TGCAGCGTTGCTGGTGATGGAGAAAAGCTGTTTTTT. The chain joins TRBV29-1 to TRBJ1-4; the D is unclear. This CDR3 has 12 amino acids. Germline V gives CDR1 SQVTM, CDR2 ANQGSEA.

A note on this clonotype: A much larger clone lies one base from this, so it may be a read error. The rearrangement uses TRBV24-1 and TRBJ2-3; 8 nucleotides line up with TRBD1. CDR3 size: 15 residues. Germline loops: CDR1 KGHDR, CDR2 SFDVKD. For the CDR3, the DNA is TGTGCCACCAGTGAAACAGGGGGGAGCACAGATACGCGGTATTTT. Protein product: CATSETGGSTDTRYF.

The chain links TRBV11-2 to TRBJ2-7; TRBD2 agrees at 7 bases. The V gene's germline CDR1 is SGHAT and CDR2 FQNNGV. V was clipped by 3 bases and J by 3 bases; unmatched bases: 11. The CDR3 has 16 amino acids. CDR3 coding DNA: TGTGCCAGCAGCTTGGACTGGATTAGCGGGTGCTACGAGCAGTACTTC. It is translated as CASSLDWISGCYEQYF.

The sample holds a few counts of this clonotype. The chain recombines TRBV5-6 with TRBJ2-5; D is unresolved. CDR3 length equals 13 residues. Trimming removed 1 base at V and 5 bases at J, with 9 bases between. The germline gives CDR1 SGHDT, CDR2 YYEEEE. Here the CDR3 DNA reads TGTGCCAGCAGCTTGAAGGGTGGGGAGACCCAGTACTTC. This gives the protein CASSLKGGETQYF.

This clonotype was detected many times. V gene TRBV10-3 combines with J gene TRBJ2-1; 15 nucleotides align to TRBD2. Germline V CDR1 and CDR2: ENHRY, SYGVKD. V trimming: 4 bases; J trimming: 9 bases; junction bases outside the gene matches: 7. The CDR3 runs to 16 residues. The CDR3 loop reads CAISVGLAGGGGEQFF. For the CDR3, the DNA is TGTGCCATCAGTGTCGGACTAGCGGGAGGGGGAGGTGAGCAGTTCTTC.